A selection of T cell receptor beta chains follows, all from one sample in a study of spatial heterogeneity in lung cancer. TCRdb redid the calling of the 5' RACE reads with MiXCR, one entry per CDR3 protein. Among around 11,000 distinct CDR3 sequences, approximately 8.7% were seen once, and the ten largest hold less than 25%. Sample: lung tumor tissue, taken at surgery. These receptors all stem from a female donor with early-stage non-small cell lung cancer. The CDR3 runs from the conserved cysteine through the conserved F or W. D genes are given only for firm matches. Clone size is not always given. Where it is, it says once, few, many or a class for expanded clones.

clone_size,j_call,d_call,v_call,cdr3_aa,cdr3_nt
medium-sized,TRBJ2-5,.,TRBV5-1,CASSREGGQETQYF,TGCGCCAGCAGCCGGGAAGGGGGGCAAGAGACCCAGTACTTC
medium-sized,TRBJ2-2,.,TRBV5-1,CASRQGRTGELFF,TGCGCCAGCAGACAGGGAAGGACCGGGGAGCTGTTTTTT
many,TRBJ2-1,.,TRBV9,CASSVRDLDSSEQFF,TGTGCCAGCAGCGTCCGGGATCTAGACAGTAGTGAGCAGTTCTTC
medium-sized,TRBJ2-1,TRBD2,TRBV6-2/TRBV6-3,CASSYRSLAGGRSYNEQFF,TGTGCCAGCAGTTACCGGTCATTAGCGGGGGGCCGCTCCTACAATGAGCAGTTCTTC
many,TRBJ2-2,TRBD2,TRBV7-9,CASSLGLAAGELFF,TGTGCCAGCAGCTTAGGACTAGCGGCAGGGGAGCTGTTTTTT
many,TRBJ2-2,.,TRBV28,CASNSVTGELFF,TGTGCCAGCAATAGCGTTACCGGGGAGCTGTTTTTT
medium-sized,TRBJ2-5,TRBD2,TRBV7-2,CAGRRGLALQETQYF,TGTGCCGGACGTAGGGGACTAGCGCTTCAAGAGACCCAGTACTTC
.,TRBJ2-1,TRBD2,TRBV6-2/TRBV6-3,CASSYRDPSGGASYNEQFF,TGTGCCAGCAGTTACCGGGACCCTAGCGGGGGGGCCTCCTACAATGAGCAGTTCTTC
once,TRBJ2-1,TRBD2,TRBV29-1,CGVDGTSGGAYNEQFF,TGCGGCGTTGATGGGACTAGCGGGGGGGCGTACAATGAGCAGTTCTTC
.,TRBJ2-1,.,TRBV6-2/TRBV6-3,CASSYIPGSQYNEQFF,TGTGCCAGCAGTTACATCCCGGGGTCCCAATACAATGAGCAGTTCTTC
few,TRBJ2-7,.,TRBV20-1,CSARESSEQYF,TGCAGTGCTAGAGAGTCATCGGAGCAGTACTTC
many,TRBJ1-5,.,TRBV20-1,CSARYSNQPQHF,TGCAGTGCCAGGTATAGCAATCAGCCCCAGCATTTT
many,TRBJ2-5,.,TRBV5-1,CASSLGQGETQYF,TGCGCCAGCAGCTTGGGGCAGGGCGAGACCCAGTACTTC
few,TRBJ2-3,.,TRBV6-1,CASSVGQGSDTQYF,TGTGCCAGCAGTGTTGGGCAGGGCTCAGATACGCAGTATTTT
few,TRBJ2-7,TRBD1,TRBV20-1,CSATGGTGPTGEQYF,TGCAGTGCAACCGGAGGGACAGGGCCGACGGGCGAGCAGTACTTC
.,TRBJ2-3,.,TRBV25-1,CASSEGLAGAKSDTSTDTQYF,TGTGCCAGCAGTGAAGGATTGGCAGGGGCCAAAAGCGACACCTCCACAGATACGCAGTATTTT
.,TRBJ1-3,.,TRBV20-1,CSAAGPSGNTIYF,TGCAGTGCCGCGGGGCCCTCTGGAAACACCATATATTTT
many,TRBJ1-5,.,TRBV7-2,CASSFGWQPQHF,TGTGCCAGCAGCTTTGGATGGCAGCCCCAGCATTTT
many,TRBJ1-3,.,TRBV4-1,CASSQLGASSGNTIYF,TGCGCCAGCAGCCAACTGGGGGCCTCCTCTGGAAACACCATATATTTT
medium-sized,TRBJ1-1,.,TRBV5-1,CASSLDGPGHMNTEAFF,TGCGCCAGCAGCTTGGATGGGCCAGGGCACATGAACACTGAAGCTTTCTTT
many,TRBJ2-1,.,TRBV5-1,CASSWAGTTEQFF,TGCGCCAGCAGCTGGGCAGGGACCACCGAGCAGTTCTTC
medium-sized,TRBJ1-1,TRBD1,TRBV29-1,CSVSTGAGNTEAFF,TGCAGCGTTTCGACAGGGGCCGGGAACACTGAAGCTTTCTTT
many,TRBJ1-1,.,TRBV20-1,CSAYEAFF,TGCAGTGCATATGAAGCTTTCTTT
many,TRBJ2-5,.,TRBV3-1,CASGDSVGTQYF,TGTGCCAGCGGGGACTCAGTGGGGACCCAGTACTTC
few,TRBJ2-4,.,TRBV29-1,CSVVEGASKNIQYF,TGCAGCGTTGTAGAAGGGGCATCCAAAAACATTCAGTACTTC
.,TRBJ1-1,.,TRBV20-1,CSARDSQGLGSWGTEAFF,TGCAGTGCTAGAGATTCCCAGGGGCTAGGATCGTGGGGCACTGAAGCTTTCTTT
many,TRBJ2-3,TRBD2,TRBV5-1,CASSLDGSGGYTQYF,TGCGCCAGCAGCTTGGATGGTAGCGGGGGGTATACGCAGTATTTT
many,TRBJ1-3,.,TRBV5-1,CASSSADTSSGNTIYF,TGCGCCAGCAGCTCGGCGGACACCAGCTCTGGAAACACCATATATTTT
.,TRBJ1-3,.,TRBV19,CASGPGTSGNTIYF,TGTGCCAGTGGACCAGGGACCTCTGGAAACACCATATATTTT
many,TRBJ2-7,TRBD1,TRBV27,CASSLAGTGVDEQYF,TGTGCCAGCAGTTTGGCCGGGACAGGGGTTGACGAGCAGTACTTC
many,TRBJ2-1,TRBD1,TRBV3-1,CASSQMGDRFINEQFF,TGTGCCAGCAGCCAAATGGGGGACAGGTTTATCAATGAGCAGTTCTTC
medium-sized,TRBJ1-3,.,TRBV28,CASRTLTRGVSGNTIYF,TGTGCCAGCAGGACCTTGACAAGGGGAGTTTCTGGAAACACCATATATTTT
many,TRBJ2-2,.,TRBV20-1,CSALGFANTGELFF,TGCAGTGCCCTAGGGTTCGCGAACACCGGGGAGCTGTTTTTT
many,TRBJ2-1,.,TRBV7-3,CASSLMALNNEQFF,TGTGCCAGCAGCTTGATGGCGCTCAACAATGAGCAGTTCTTC
many,TRBJ2-5,.,TRBV5-1,CASSLAETQYF,TGCGCCAGCAGCTTGGCGGAGACCCAGTACTTC
many,TRBJ1-3,TRBD1,TRBV11-1,CASSAGQGQAGNTIYF,TGTGCCAGCAGCGCCGGACAGGGTCAAGCCGGAAACACCATATATTTT
many,TRBJ2-1,TRBD2,TRBV6-2/TRBV6-3,CASFVGGSSYNEQFF,TGTGCCAGTTTCGTGGGGGGGAGCTCCTACAATGAGCAGTTCTTC
medium-sized,TRBJ1-2,.,TRBV24-1,CATSDLHRPVGLGYTF,TGTGCCACCAGTGATTTGCACCGACCAGTCGGCCTTGGCTACACCTTC
many,TRBJ2-7,.,TRBV2,CASRERSYEQYF,TGTGCCAGCAGGGAACGGTCCTACGAGCAGTACTTC
many,TRBJ2-4,.,TRBV12-3/TRBV12-4,CASSFRAGLAKNIQYF,TGTGCCAGCAGTTTTCGAGCGGGCCTAGCCAAAAACATTCAGTACTTC
many,TRBJ2-5,TRBD2,TRBV15,CATSPGGGGETQYF,TGTGCCACCAGCCCCGGCGGGGGTGGAGAGACCCAGTACTTC
many,TRBJ2-3,TRBD1,TRBV7-2,CASRDRGLTDTQYF,TGTGCCAGTCGGGACAGGGGGTTAACAGATACGCAGTATTTT
many,TRBJ2-3,TRBD1,TRBV7-2,CASSLDRGADTQYF,TGTGCCAGCAGCTTGGACAGGGGCGCAGATACGCAGTATTTT
few,TRBJ2-3,TRBD2,TRBV5-1,CASSLPGLAGAVTDTQYF,TGCGCCAGCAGCTTGCCGGGGCTAGCGGGGGCCGTCACAGATACGCAGTATTTT
medium-sized,TRBJ2-7,.,TRBV7-9,CASSPGRGLVYEQYF,TGTGCCAGCAGCCCGGGTAGAGGCTTGGTCTACGAGCAGTACTTC